These 13 T cell receptor beta chains originate from one sample sequenced in a study of T cell repertoires in cytomegalovirus infection. One entry per CDR3 protein results from TCRdb running MiXCR on the reads. The sample has about 260,000 distinct CDR3 sequences, about 13% seen once. Material for sequencing was PBMCs. The receptors derive from a human donor in good health (CMV status not recorded). Some clones in this sample may be carry-over from other donors' samples.

This clonotype was observed many times. J is TRBJ2-5 and V is TRBV7-2; 7 nucleotides match TRBD1. The V segment lost 4 bases and the J segment 2 bases; nucleotides outside the gene matches: 10. Germline V lookup: CDR1 SGHTA, CDR2 FQGNSA. This CDR3 is 16 amino acids long. CDR3 sequence (DNA): TGTGCCAGCAGCTCCCCTAATCGACAGGGTCAAGAGACCCAGTACTTC. It yields the protein CASSSPNRQGQETQYF.

With respect to this clonotype: A read error may explain this, as a much larger clone is one base away. J is TRBJ2-1 and V is TRBV7-4, with D tentatively TRBD2 (6 bases). Trimming left V 6 bases short and J 0 bases short, with 15 bases between. Germline V gene sequence: CDR1 SGHVT, CDR2 SQSDAQ. This CDR3 region has 16 residues. DNA of the CDR3: TGTGCCAGCAGTTGGGCGGGAAGGGGCTCCTACAATGAGCAGTTCTTC. Encoded protein: CASSWAGRGSYNEQFF.

In this sample, this clonotype turned up a few times. The chain is built from TRBV4-3 and TRBJ1-4; D might be TRBD1 (6 bases). The germline V gene encodes CDR1 LGHNA and CDR2 YSLEER. Trimming left V 0 bases short and J 5 bases short, with 13 bases between. The CDR3 runs 16 residues. CDR3: CASSQEGAGPNEKLFF. CDR3 coding DNA: TGCGCCAGCAGCCAAGAGGGGGCAGGGCCGAATGAAAAACTGTTTTTT.

The chain has TRBV19 and TRBJ2-1; 11 bases are shared with TRBD2. The CDR3 loop spans 16 amino acids. Germline V gives CDR1 LNHDA, CDR2 SQIVND (reference sequence). Unmatched junction bases numbered 2, after V lost 0 bases and J lost 4 bases. The CDR3 nucleotides are TGTGCCAGTAGTATAGACGGGACTAGCGGTTACAATGAGCAGTTCTTC. This encodes CASSIDGTSGYNEQFF.

This clonotype was seen more than once but under ten times. The rearrangement uses TRBV20-1 and TRBJ2-3, with a possible D match to TRBD2 (7 bases). Trimming took off 5 bases at V and 2 bases at J, with 14 bases between the two ends. Germline V gene sequence: CDR1 DFQATT, CDR2 SNEGSKA (reference sequence). This CDR3 is 14 amino acids long. CDR3 amino acids: CSAPPGGPTDTQYF. CDR3 nucleotide sequence: TGCAGTGCTCCCCCGGGGGGCCCCACAGATACGCAGTATTTT.

This clonotype appeared many times. This chain connects TRBV7-2 to TRBJ1-2, with D possibly being TRBD1 (5 bases). Trimming removed 1 base from V and 8 bases from J, with 20 bases in between. The CDR3 spans 16 residues. CDR1 and CDR2 from the germline V gene are SGHTA and FQGNSA. This chain's CDR3 is CASSLGGASPYLGYTF. The DNA for the CDR3 is TGTGCCAGCAGCTTAGGTGGGGCCTCGCCTTATTTGGGCTACACCTTC.

This chain uses TRBV29-1 with TRBJ2-3, with D possibly being TRBD1 (5 bases). CDR3 length: 13 amino acids. CDR1 is SQVTM and CDR2 is ANQGSEA in the germline V gene. CDR3 sequence (DNA): TGCAGAGTTCAGGGTTCCGACACAGATACGCAGTATTTT. It codes for CRVQGSDTDTQYF.

In its sample, this clonotype was seen a few times. The V and J genes are TRBV2 and TRBJ1-2; TRBD1 might be the D (5 bases). Per the germline V gene, CDR1 is SNHLY and CDR2 is FYNNEI. V lost 7 bases and J 6 bases, leaving 18 bases between the germline ends. The CDR3 is 14 amino acids. In DNA, the CDR3 is TGTGCCAGCAACCGCGTGGCAGGGAACGATGGCTACACCTTC. This translates into CASNRVAGNDGYTF.

J is TRBJ1-2 and V is TRBV28; 8 bases align to TRBD1. This CDR3 is 16 amino acids long. Trimming cost V 6 bases and J 4 bases; bases outside gene matches: 13. The V gene's germline CDR1 is MDHEN and CDR2 SYDVKM. The CDR3 loop reads CASREWGTGVIYGYTF. The CDR3 DNA reads as TGTGCCAGCAGGGAGTGGGGGACAGGAGTAATCTATGGCTACACCTTC.

This sequence joins TRBV12-3 or TRBV12-4 and TRBJ2-7; a possible D gene is TRBD1 (6 bases). This CDR3 is 12 amino acids long. With 9 bases removed from V and 0 bases from J, the gap between germline ends came to 9 bases. The DNA for the CDR3 is TGTGCCAGTAGGGACAACTCCTACGAGCAGTACTTC. Translated, it gives CASRDNSYEQYF.

This clonotype was found many times. The CDR3 bases are TGTGCCAGCAGCTTAGAGGGGGCCAACATTCAGTACTTC. Amino acids: CASSLEGANIQYF. This chain connects TRBV7-2 to TRBJ2-4, with 7 positions matching TRBD1. The germline V gene has CDR1 SGHTA and CDR2 FQGNSA. The CDR3 consists of 13 residues. With V trimmed by 1 base and J by 7 bases, 1 base remained unmatched.

J is TRBJ2-3 and V is TRBV12-5, with D possibly TRBD1 on 5 matching bases. Per germline, CDR1 LGHNT and CDR2 FRNRAP. This CDR3 spans 14 amino acids. Trimming removed 7 bases at V and 3 bases at J, with 14 bases between. As DNA, the CDR3 is TGTGCTAGTGAGGGGATAGAGACTACAGATACGCAGTATTTT. It codes for CASEGIETTDTQYF.

This clonotype was found a few times. The V gene is TRBV25-1, the J gene TRBJ2-7; D call uncertain. The V end lost 5 bases, the J end lost 3 bases, and 8 bases lay between the germline ends. Germline V gives CDR1 MGHDK, CDR2 SYGVNS. This CDR3 spans 12 amino acids. This chain's CDR3 is CASSSNLYEQYF. In DNA form, the CDR3 reads TGTGCCAGCAGTTCCAACCTCTACGAGCAGTACTTC.